This entry lists 14 T cell receptor beta chains sequenced from one sample in a study of PD-L1 blockade in urothelial cancer. Assay used: immunoSEQ multiplex PCR; TCRdb lists only in-frame clones, some missing. Seen here are 60,000 to 85,000 clones, around 90% observed once, and the top ten hold about 6%. The source material was PBMCs, sampled around atezolizumab (anti-PD-L1) treatment. The receptor source for this set is a woman between 70 and 85 years old with urothelial cancer.

The CDR3: CASSATGVGEKLFF. The CDR3 DNA is TGCGCCAGCTCGGCAACAGGGGTGGGTGAAAAACTGTTTTTT. The rearrangement joins TRBV10-1 to TRBJ1-4, with TRBD1 matching 7 bases. V dropped 8 bases and J dropped 7; count of bases not matched to a gene: 10. Germline CDR1 WNHNN, CDR2 SYGVQD (reference sequence). The CDR3 is 14 residues long.

This chain uses TRBV7-8 with TRBJ1-2, with D possibly being TRBD1 (5 bases). From germline, CDR1 is SGHVS and CDR2 FQNEAQ. Deletions cut 6 bases from V and 2 bases from J, with 16 bases between. This CDR3 contains 15 residues. In nucleotides, the CDR3 is TGTGCCAGCAGTCTAAACCCCGGGGGAAACTATGGCTACACCTTC. Its translation: CASSLNPGGNYGYTF.

This rearrangement joins TRBV7-6 to TRBJ1-6, with a possible D match to TRBD1 (5 bases). This CDR3 has 14 amino acids. Germline V gene data show CDR1 as SGHVS and CDR2 as FNYEAQ. Trimming cost V 5 bases and J 8 bases, with 13 bases left between them. CDR3 nucleotides: TGTGCCAGCAGCCTGCAGGGCCCCCATTCACCCCTCCACTTT. Translation gives CASSLQGPHSPLHF.

The gene calls are TRBV4-1 and TRBJ2-7, with 10 bases aligning to TRBD2. J gave up 4 bases and V 2 bases, and 8 bases lay outside the gene matches. The CDR3 is 16 residues long. Germline V lookup: CDR1 MGHRA, CDR2 YSYEKL. This chain's CDR3 is CASSQQIGTSVYEQYF. Here the CDR3 DNA reads TGCGCCAGCAGCCAACAGATCGGGACTAGCGTTTACGAGCAGTACTTC.

The gene calls are TRBV19 and TRBJ1-1; 10 bases line up with TRBD1. The CDR3 sequence is 16 residues long. The trim removed 5 bases at V and 2 bases at J, leaving 8 bases unmatched. CDR1 is LNHDA, CDR2 SQIVND, per germline (reference sequence). The CDR3 spells CASSFRQGAINTEAFF. The CDR3 region has the DNA TGTGCCAGTAGTTTCCGACAGGGGGCCATCAACACTGAAGCTTTCTTT.

This chain connects TRBV30 to TRBJ2-1; TRBD2 aligns across 7 bases. The CDR3 is 20 amino acids. V was clipped by 0 bases and J by 0 bases; unmatched bases: 17. CDR1 is GTSNPN, CDR2 SVGIG, per germline (reference sequence). In DNA form, the CDR3 reads TGTGCCTGGAGTGTTAGCCCGGGCGGGGGAGACATCGACTCCTACAATGAGCAGTTCTTC. It specifies CAWSVSPGGGDIDSYNEQFF.

The rearrangement links TRBV5-6 to TRBJ2-7; maybe TRBD2 (5 bases). CDR1 and CDR2 from the germline V gene are SGHDT and YYEEEE. The CDR3 covers 15 residues. Trimming pared 1 base from V and 2 bases from J, leaving 13 bases between. The CDR3 DNA is TGTGCCAGCAGCTTGCTCGGGAAAAATCCCTACGAGCAGTACTTC. It specifies CASSLLGKNPYEQYF.

The chain links TRBV11-1 to TRBJ1-1, with a possible D match to TRBD1 (6 bases). The CDR3 consists of 12 residues. V lost 8 bases and J 6 bases, leaving 13 bases between the germline ends. The germline V gene has CDR1 SGHAT and CDR2 FQDESV (reference sequence). The CDR3 is CASVSGGSEAFF. The CDR3 bases are TGTGCCAGCGTATCGGGGGGCTCTGAAGCTTTCTTT.

This chain connects TRBV28 to TRBJ1-2; 7 bases are shared with TRBD1. The length of the CDR3 is 15 residues. J was trimmed by 7 bases and V by 6 bases; bases with no gene match: 14. The germline V gene encodes CDR1 MDHEN and CDR2 SYDVKM. This CDR3 reads CASRKDRTYFSGYTF. The CDR3 DNA follows: TGTGCCAGCAGAAAGGACAGGACCTATTTTTCTGGCTACACCTTC.

This clone was counted between two and nine times. V is TRBV5-4 and J is TRBJ2-1; 9 bases map to TRBD1. There are 16 residues in the CDR3. Per germline, CDR1 SGHNT and CDR2 YYREEE (reference sequence). V lost 4 bases, J lost 8 bases, and 13 bases stayed unmatched. CDR3 DNA: TGTGCCAGCAGCCTCCCGGGGACAGGGAGCTTCGATGAGCAGTTCTTC. Amino acid sequence: CASSLPGTGSFDEQFF.

V is TRBV4-3 and J is TRBJ2-5; TRBD1 aligns across 8 bases. CDR3 size: 14 residues. Germline V CDR1 and CDR2: LGHNA, YSLEER. The V gene end was trimmed by 4 bases and the J gene end by 5 bases; junction bases not matched to a gene: 6. The CDR3 loop is CASSPGQGVETQYF. CDR3 DNA sequence: TGCGCCAGCAGCCCCGGACAGGGCGTCGAGACCCAGTACTTC.

CDR3 DNA sequence: TGCGCCAGCAGCTTGGTCTTTTCGGACAGAGCGAACACCGGGGAGCTGTTTTTT. Translation gives CASSLVFSDRANTGELFF. This sequence joins TRBV5-1 and TRBJ2-2, with TRBD1 as a possible D gene (6 bases). V gave up 0 bases and J gave up 0 bases, with 15 bases separating them. Germline CDR1 SGHRS, CDR2 YFSETQ. This CDR3 is 18 amino acids long. Full variable domain (outside the CDR3, taken from reference TRBV5-1 and TRBJ2-2): KAGVTQTPRYLIKTRGQQVTLSCSPISGHRSVSWYQQTPGQGLQFLFEYFSETQRNKGNFPGRFSGRQFSNSRSEMNVSTLELGDSALYLCASSLVFSDRANTGELFFGEGSRLTVL.

The CDR3 loop reads CASSLTGYYEQYF. CDR3 coding DNA: TGTGCCAGCAGCTTGACAGGGTACTACGAGCAGTACTTC. J is TRBJ2-7 and V is TRBV11-2; the match to TRBD1 covers 7 bases. Germline CDR1 is SGHAT and CDR2 is FQNNGV. After removal of 3 bases from V and 3 bases from J, the junction contained 2 bases not matched to a gene. The CDR3 consists of 13 residues.

The chain combines TRBV6-1 with TRBJ2-7; TRBD1 matches at 8 bases. Germline V lookup: CDR1 MNHNS, CDR2 SASEGT. The CDR3 loop spans 14 amino acids. V lost 5 bases, J lost 3 bases, and 6 bases stayed unmatched. The DNA for the CDR3 is TGTGCCAGCAGTTGGACAGGGTTTAGCTACGAGCAGTACTTC. This codes for CASSWTGFSYEQYF.